Below are 21 T cell receptor beta chains sequenced from a single sample in a study of cytomegalovirus exposure and HLA in healthy donors. With 60 Vbeta and 13 Jbeta primers, the PCR was carried out. Sequencing was performed with immunoSEQ multiplex PCR; in TCRdb, only in-frame clones are kept and a portion is missing. The sample contains hundreds of thousands of clones, about 75% of which appear only once. The sequencing input was PBMCs. Receptors originate from a male donor in good health and CMV-seronegative.

This clone was detected only a few times. The V gene is TRBV11-2, the J gene TRBJ2-3, with 8 bases that match TRBD1. The CDR3 is made up of 14 amino acids. Germline values: CDR1 SGHAT, CDR2 FQNNGV. J gave up 5 bases and V 2 bases, and 3 bases lay outside the gene matches. CDR3 residues: CASSLQGAGDTQYF. The CDR3 nucleotides are TGTGCCAGCAGCTTACAGGGGGCTGGAGATACGCAGTATTTT.

The rearrangement uses TRBV27 and TRBJ2-6, with 8 bases that match TRBD1. The CDR3 extends over 17 amino acids. Losses at the gene ends were 3 bases for V and 4 bases for J; bases not matched to a gene: 8. Germline V gene lookup returns CDR1 MNHEY and CDR2 SMNVEV (reference sequence). In nucleotides, the CDR3 is TGTGCCAGCAGTTTGGTCCAGGGGGCAAGGGGGGCCAACGTCCTGACTTTC. Translated: CASSLVQGARGANVLTF.

The chain has TRBV6-1 and TRBJ2-5; 7 positions agree with TRBD1. V was clipped by 6 bases and J by 2 bases; unmatched bases: 6. CDR3 size: 14 residues. Germline CDR1 reads MNHNS; CDR2 reads SASEGT. Here the CDR3 reads CASRKRDSQETQYF. CDR3 nucleotide sequence: TGTGCCAGCAGGAAACGGGACAGTCAAGAGACCCAGTACTTC.

This sequence joins TRBV2 and TRBJ2-2; 9 nucleotides match TRBD2. J lost 1 base, V lost 11 bases, and 2 bases had no gene match. This CDR3 spans 13 amino acids. The germline V gene encodes CDR1 SNHLY and CDR2 FYNNEI. The CDR3 is CARGGVNTGELFF. DNA of the CDR3: TGTGCCCGCGGGGGGGTGAACACCGGGGAGCTGTTTTTT.

This clone showed up just once. This chain connects TRBV6-6 to TRBJ2-7; 9 bases line up with TRBD2. Germline trimming cut 8 bases from V and 4 bases from J; bases unmatched to any gene: 3. The CDR3 runs to 12 residues. Germline V gene sequence: CDR1 MNHNY, CDR2 SVGAGI (reference sequence). The CDR3 DNA follows: TGTGCCAGCGGGACTAGCAATTACGAGCAGTACTTC. It specifies CASGTSNYEQYF.

The V gene is TRBV2, the J gene TRBJ2-5, with 10 bases matching TRBD1. Unmatched junction bases numbered 12, after V lost 7 bases and J lost 1 base. Germline CDR1 is SNHLY and CDR2 is FYNNEI. This CDR3 comprises 17 residues. CDR3 coding DNA: TGTGCCAGCACCGGGACAGGGGTATTTCCTACCCAAGAGACCCAGTACTTC. Translating it yields CASTGTGVFPTQETQYF.

The chain links TRBV5-1 to TRBJ2-5; TRBD1 might be the D (5 bases). The CDR3 covers 15 residues. Deletions cut 0 bases from V and 2 bases from J, with 11 bases between. Per the germline V gene, CDR1 is SGHRS and CDR2 is YFSETQ. CDR3 sequence (DNA): TGCGCCAGCAGCTTGGCAGGGCAGGTTCAAGAGACCCAGTACTTC. Protein sequence: CASSLAGQVQETQYF. The whole variable domain, filled in from reference TRBV5-1 and TRBJ2-5, reads KAGVTQTPRYLIKTRGQQVTLSCSPISGHRSVSWYQQTPGQGLQFLFEYFSETQRNKGNFPGRFSGRQFSNSRSEMNVSTLELGDSALYLCASSLAGQVQETQYFGPGTRLLVL.

V usage is TRBV6-6 and J usage is TRBJ2-2, with D hard to call. The CDR3 has 11 residues. V shed 11 bases and J shed 2 bases, with 6 bases lying between them. The germline gives CDR1 MNHNY, CDR2 SVGAGI (reference sequence). This CDR3 is CARTNTGELFF. CDR3 sequence (DNA): TGTGCCCGCACAAACACCGGGGAGCTGTTTTTT.

This clone occurred a few times. J is TRBJ2-2 and V is TRBV5-6; 9 bases line up with TRBD1. This CDR3 is 14 amino acids long. Germline V CDR1 and CDR2: SGHDT, YYEEEE. J was trimmed by 7 bases and V by 5 bases; bases with no gene match: 6. The CDR3 sequence: CASRRDRVGGELFF. In DNA form, the CDR3 reads TGTGCCAGCAGACGGGACAGGGTTGGCGGGGAGCTGTTTTTT.

This sequence joins TRBV2 and TRBJ2-3, with a tentative D call TRBD2 (6 bases). V was pared by 5 bases and J by 4 bases, with 10 bases between. Germline V CDR1 and CDR2: SNHLY, FYNNEI. The CDR3 extends over 13 amino acids. The CDR3 region is CASSKDYSDTQYF. Here the CDR3 DNA reads TGTGCCAGCAGTAAGGACTACTCAGATACGCAGTATTTT.

The J gene is TRBJ1-1, the V gene TRBV27; perhaps TRBD1 as D (5 bases). The ends were cut back, 3 bases at V and 2 bases at J, with 10 bases in the middle. Germline CDR1 is MNHEY and CDR2 is SMNVEV (reference sequence). The CDR3 spans 14 residues. CDR3 amino acids: CASSFGGINTEAFF. CDR3 coding DNA: TGTGCCAGCAGTTTCGGGGGAATAAACACTGAAGCTTTCTTT.

The chain has TRBV27 and TRBJ2-7; D is unresolved. There are 13 residues in the CDR3. Trimming took off 4 bases at V and 1 base at J, with 8 bases between the two ends. CDR1 MNHEY and CDR2 SMNVEV come from the germline V gene (reference sequence). CDR3 in amino acids: CASSYSPSYEQYF. CDR3 DNA sequence: TGTGCCAGCAGTTATTCCCCGTCCTACGAGCAGTACTTC.

The chain has TRBV30 and TRBJ1-4; 9 bases map to TRBD1. The J segment lost 5 bases and the V segment lost 2 bases, leaving 6 bases of the junction unmatched. The CDR3 is 15 amino acids. The germline V gene has CDR1 GTSNPN and CDR2 SVGIG (reference sequence). The CDR3 DNA sequence: TGTGCCTGGAGTTTGCTGACAGGGGGGAATGAAAAACTGTTTTTT. The encoded protein is CAWSLLTGGNEKLFF.

The CDR3 sequence is CSIRGITTDTQYF. CDR3 bases: TGCAGCATCCGGGGGATTACCACAGATACGCAGTATTTT. The J gene is TRBJ2-3, the V gene TRBV29-1; a possible D gene is TRBD2 (6 bases). Germline CDR1 is SQVTM and CDR2 is ANQGSEA. The ends were cut back, 8 bases at V and 2 bases at J, with 14 bases in the middle. CDR3 length: 13 amino acids.

The chain joins TRBV7-9 to TRBJ1-4, with 8 nucleotides matching TRBD1. The ends lost 7 bases at V and 5 bases at J; junction bases unmatched: 12. The CDR3 extends over 16 amino acids. Per germline, CDR1 SEHNR and CDR2 FQNEAQ (reference sequence). The DNA of the CDR3 is TGTGCCAGCACCAAAGACAGGGGAAAGGAGAATGAAAAACTGTTTTTT. Amino acid sequence: CASTKDRGKENEKLFF.

This clone has just one count. The chain carries TRBV20-1 and TRBJ1-1; D gene uncertain. Trimming removed 3 bases from V and 11 bases from J, with 13 bases in between. CDR1 DFQATT and CDR2 SNEGSKA come from the germline V gene (reference sequence). The CDR3 sequence is 11 residues long. The CDR3: CSASSGGGAFF. CDR3 coding DNA: TGCAGTGCTAGTTCGGGTGGCGGGGCTTTCTTT.

This clone has only a few counts. This chain connects TRBV9 to TRBJ2-1, with 8 bases aligning to TRBD2. The CDR3 loop spans 17 amino acids. The V and J ends lost 0 bases and 4 bases, in that order; junction bases with no gene match: 9. Germline V gene sequence: CDR1 SGDLS, CDR2 YYNGEE. CDR3 residues: CASSVDWSAGGYNEQFF. CDR3 DNA: TGTGCCAGCAGCGTAGATTGGTCGGCGGGGGGATACAATGAGCAGTTCTTC.

This clone was seen only a few times. The J gene is TRBJ2-5, the V gene TRBV25-1; TRBD2 agrees at 9 bases. Looked up from germline, CDR1 is MGHDK and CDR2 is SYGVNS. The CDR3 spans 16 residues. With V trimmed by 5 bases and J by 2 bases, 9 bases remained unmatched. The CDR3 DNA follows: TGTGCCAGCAGTAACCCGACTAGCGGACGGCAAGAGACCCAGTACTTC. Its translation: CASSNPTSGRQETQYF.

The rearrangement joins TRBV6-5 to TRBJ1-2; 9 bases fit TRBD1. The V segment lost 5 bases and the J segment 5 bases; nucleotides outside the gene matches: 6. The CDR3 length is 14 residues. CDR1 and CDR2 from the germline V gene are MNHEY and SVGAGI. CDR3 nucleotides: TGTGCCAGCAGTCGCGGGACAGGGAATTATGGCTACACCTTC. It yields the protein CASSRGTGNYGYTF.

V is TRBV28 and J is TRBJ2-7; tentative D call: TRBD1 (6 bases). This CDR3 has 13 amino acids. Germline V CDR1 and CDR2: MDHEN, SYDVKM. The V and J ends lost 8 bases and 1 base respectively, with 12 bases between them. CDR3 residues: CASRDTISYEQYF. CDR3 nucleotide sequence: TGTGCCAGCCGGGACACCATATCCTACGAGCAGTACTTC.

This chain connects TRBV5-1 to TRBJ1-1; TRBD1 matches at 9 bases. The CDR3 loop spans 13 amino acids. The germline CDR1 and CDR2 sequences are SGHRS and YFSETQ. The V gene end was trimmed by 4 bases and the J gene end by 11 bases; junction bases not matched to a gene: 9. The CDR3 loop reads CASSGQGHLNAFF. CDR3 in DNA: TGCGCCAGCAGCGGACAGGGGCACCTGAATGCTTTCTTT. Based on the CDR3 plus reference TRBV5-1 and TRBJ1-1, the full variable domain is KAGVTQTPRYLIKTRGQQVTLSCSPISGHRSVSWYQQTPGQGLQFLFEYFSETQRNKGNFPGRFSGRQFSNSRSEMNVSTLELGDSALYLCASSGQGHLNAFFGQGTRLTVV.